The clone carrying this T cell receptor (beta chain) was found a few times. This sample was included in a study of read filtering for tumor transcriptome and immune sequencing. V dropped 3 bases and J dropped 4 bases, with 10 bases sitting between them. The CDR3 has 14 residues. Germline V gene sequence: CDR1 LNHDA, CDR2 SQIVND (reference sequence). This library used roughly 400 ng RNA and molecular barcoded adaptors spanning alpha/delta and beta/gamma chains. MiXCR, applied by TCRdb to the reads, yields one record per CDR3 protein. The sample lists 30,000 to 45,000 distinct CDR3 sequences, roughly an eighth occurring once.

The TCR originated in a donor over 35 with multiple myeloma. The rearrangement links TRBV19 to TRBJ1-5; weak D call: TRBD1 (5 bases). Source material: a population of CD138-negative cells sorted from bone marrow. The CDR3 nucleotides are TGTGCCAGTAGTATGGGGGGGACGAATCAGCCCCAGCATTTT. Translation gives CASSMGGTNQPQHF.